This T cell receptor (beta chain) came from a study of technical replicates of blood from a handful of donors. In its sample, this clone was seen a few times. The V gene's germline CDR1 is SGHRS and CDR2 YFSETQ. This CDR3 has 14 amino acids. Unmatched junction bases numbered 4, after V lost 4 bases and J lost 3 bases. This table comes from immunoSEQ multiplex PCR, and its TCRdb copy is limited to in-frame clones, with some not included. The sample contains under 90,000 clones, approximately 90% of which appear only once. Sequencing used T cells isolated from PBMCs. V gene TRBV5-1 combines with J gene TRBJ2-5; 9 nucleotides match TRBD1. The clonotype was recovered from a human donor in good health. The CDR3 sequence is CASSRGQGEETQYF. The CDR3 DNA reads TGCGCCAGCAGCAGGGGACAGGGTGAAGAGACCCAGTACTTC.